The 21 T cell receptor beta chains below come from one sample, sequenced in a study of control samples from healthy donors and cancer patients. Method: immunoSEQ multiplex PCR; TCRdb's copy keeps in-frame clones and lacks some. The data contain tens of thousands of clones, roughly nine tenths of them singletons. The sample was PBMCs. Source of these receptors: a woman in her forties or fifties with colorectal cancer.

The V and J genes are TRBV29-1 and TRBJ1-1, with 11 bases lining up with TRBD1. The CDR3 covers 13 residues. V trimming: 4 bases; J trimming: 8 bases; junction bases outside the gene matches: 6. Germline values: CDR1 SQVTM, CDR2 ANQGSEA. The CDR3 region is CSVVWDRGAEAFF. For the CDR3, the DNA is TGCAGCGTTGTATGGGACAGGGGGGCAGAAGCTTTCTTT.

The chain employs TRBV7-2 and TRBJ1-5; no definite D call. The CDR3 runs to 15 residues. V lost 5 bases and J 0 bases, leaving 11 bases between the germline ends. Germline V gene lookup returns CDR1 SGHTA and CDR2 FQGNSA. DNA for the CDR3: TGTGCCAGCAGCCCACGGACTTTTAGCAATCAGCCCCAGCATTTT. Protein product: CASSPRTFSNQPQHF.

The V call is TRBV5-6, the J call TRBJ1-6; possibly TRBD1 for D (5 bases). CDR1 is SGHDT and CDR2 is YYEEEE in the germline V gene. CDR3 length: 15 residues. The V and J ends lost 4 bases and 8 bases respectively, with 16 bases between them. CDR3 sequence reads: CASSSTGHVYSPLHF. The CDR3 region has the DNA TGTGCCAGCAGCAGCACAGGTCATGTTTATTCACCCCTCCACTTT.

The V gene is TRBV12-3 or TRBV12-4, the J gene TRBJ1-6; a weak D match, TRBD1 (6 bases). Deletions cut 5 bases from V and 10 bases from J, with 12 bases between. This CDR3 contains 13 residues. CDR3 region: CASSPGEHSPLHF. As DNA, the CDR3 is TGTGCCAGCAGTCCAGGGGAACACTCACCCCTCCACTTT.

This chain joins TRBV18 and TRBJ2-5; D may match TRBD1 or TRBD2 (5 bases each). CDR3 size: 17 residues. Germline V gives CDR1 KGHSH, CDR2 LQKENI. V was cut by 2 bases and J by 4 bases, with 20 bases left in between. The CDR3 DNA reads TGTGCCAGCTCACCATTTAAGAAGGGACCAGAAGGAGAGACCCAGTACTTC. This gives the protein CASSPFKKGPEGETQYF.

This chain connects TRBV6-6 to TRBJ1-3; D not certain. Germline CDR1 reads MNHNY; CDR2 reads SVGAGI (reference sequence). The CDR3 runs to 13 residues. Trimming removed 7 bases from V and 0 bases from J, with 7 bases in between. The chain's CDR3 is CASTGGSGNTIYF. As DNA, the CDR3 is TGTGCCAGCACAGGAGGCTCTGGAAACACCATATATTTT.

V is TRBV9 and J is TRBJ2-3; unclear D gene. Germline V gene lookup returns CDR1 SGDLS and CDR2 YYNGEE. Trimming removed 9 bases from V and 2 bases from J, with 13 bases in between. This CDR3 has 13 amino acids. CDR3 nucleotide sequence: TGTGCCACCGCGGAGTTAAACACAGATACGCAGTATTTT. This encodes CATAELNTDTQYF.

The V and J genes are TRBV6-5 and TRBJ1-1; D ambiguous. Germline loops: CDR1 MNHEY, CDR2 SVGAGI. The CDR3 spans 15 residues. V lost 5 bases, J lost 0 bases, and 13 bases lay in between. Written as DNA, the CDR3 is TGTGCCAGCAGTCCCAAAAGGGCTATGAACACTGAAGCTTTCTTT. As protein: CASSPKRAMNTEAFF.

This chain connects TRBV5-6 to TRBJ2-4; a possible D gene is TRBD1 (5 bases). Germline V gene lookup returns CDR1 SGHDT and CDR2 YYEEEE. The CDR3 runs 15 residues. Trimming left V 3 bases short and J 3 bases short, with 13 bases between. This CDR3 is CASSSWGLGKNIQYF. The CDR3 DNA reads TGTGCCAGCAGCTCCTGGGGCTTGGGCAAAAACATTCAGTACTTC.

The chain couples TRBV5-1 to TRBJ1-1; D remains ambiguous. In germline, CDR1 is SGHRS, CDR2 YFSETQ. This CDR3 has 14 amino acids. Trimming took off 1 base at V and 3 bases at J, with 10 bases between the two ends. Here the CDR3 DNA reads TGCGCCAGCAGCTTGTACGGCAGTCACACTGAAGCTTTCTTT. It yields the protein CASSLYGSHTEAFF.

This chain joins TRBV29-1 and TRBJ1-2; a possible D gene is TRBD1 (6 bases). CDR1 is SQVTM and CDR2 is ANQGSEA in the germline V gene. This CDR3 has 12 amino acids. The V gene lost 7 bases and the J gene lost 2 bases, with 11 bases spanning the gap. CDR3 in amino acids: CSAGTLNYGYTF. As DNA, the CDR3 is TGCAGCGCAGGGACATTGAACTATGGCTACACCTTC.

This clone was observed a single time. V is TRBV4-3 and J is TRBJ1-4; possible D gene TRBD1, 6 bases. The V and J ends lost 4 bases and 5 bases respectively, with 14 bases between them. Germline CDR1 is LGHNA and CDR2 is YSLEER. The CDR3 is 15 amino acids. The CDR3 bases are TGCGCCAGCAGCCCTCTACAGGGTCGGAATGAAAAACTGTTTTTT. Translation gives CASSPLQGRNEKLFF.

CDR3 in DNA: TGCAGTGCTAGTTCGGGCCCGAACACCGGGGAGCTGTTTTTT. Its translation is CSASSGPNTGELFF. V usage is TRBV20-1 and J usage is TRBJ2-2; unclear D gene. Germline loops: CDR1 DFQATT, CDR2 SNEGSKA (reference sequence). Trimming cost V 3 bases and J 0 bases, with 8 bases left between them. The CDR3 sequence is 14 residues long.

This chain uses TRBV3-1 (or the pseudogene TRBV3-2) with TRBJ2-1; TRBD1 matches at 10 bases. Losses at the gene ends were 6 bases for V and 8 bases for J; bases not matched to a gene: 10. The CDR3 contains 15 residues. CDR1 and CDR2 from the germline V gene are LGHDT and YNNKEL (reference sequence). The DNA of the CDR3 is TGTGCCAGCAGTCAACGGGACAGGGGTTGGGATGAGCAGTTCTTC. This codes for CASSQRDRGWDEQFF.

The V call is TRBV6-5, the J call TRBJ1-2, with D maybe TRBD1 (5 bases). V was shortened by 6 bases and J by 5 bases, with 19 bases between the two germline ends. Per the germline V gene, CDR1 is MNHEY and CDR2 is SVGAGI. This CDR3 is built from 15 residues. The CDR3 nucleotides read TGTGCCAGCAGCTGGGACCCCTCGGAGGTGTATGGCTACACCTTC. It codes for CASSWDPSEVYGYTF.

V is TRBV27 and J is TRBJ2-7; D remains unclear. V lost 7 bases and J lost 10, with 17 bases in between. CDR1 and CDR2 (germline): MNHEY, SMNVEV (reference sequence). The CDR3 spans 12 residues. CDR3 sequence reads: CASKVRPRSQYV. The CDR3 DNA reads TGTGCCAGCAAGGTCCGGCCCCGATCCCAGTACGTC.

CDR3 in DNA: TGCGCCAGCAGCCAAGGGGCAAGCGGGGGGGCCTACACCGGGGAGCTGTTTTTT. Protein: CASSQGASGGAYTGELFF. The chain carries TRBV4-1 and TRBJ2-2; 10 bases agree with TRBD2. The CDR3 sequence is 18 residues long. V gave up 1 base and J gave up 3 bases; unmatched junction bases: 8. Per the germline V gene, CDR1 is MGHRA and CDR2 is YSYEKL.

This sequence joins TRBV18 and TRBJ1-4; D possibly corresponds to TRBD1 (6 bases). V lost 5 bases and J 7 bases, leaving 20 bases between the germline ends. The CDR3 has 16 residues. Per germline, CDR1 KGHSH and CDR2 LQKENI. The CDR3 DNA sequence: TGTGCCAGCTCATCATCGGGGGCGGCTTTGGGTGAAAAACTGTTTTTT. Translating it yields CASSSSGAALGEKLFF.

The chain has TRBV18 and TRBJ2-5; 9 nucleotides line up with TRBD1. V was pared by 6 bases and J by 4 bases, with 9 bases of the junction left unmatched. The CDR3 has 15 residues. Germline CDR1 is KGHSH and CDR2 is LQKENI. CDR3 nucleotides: TGTGCCAGCTCTCTCGGACAGGGGAGCGGAGAGACCCAGTACTTC. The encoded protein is CASSLGQGSGETQYF.

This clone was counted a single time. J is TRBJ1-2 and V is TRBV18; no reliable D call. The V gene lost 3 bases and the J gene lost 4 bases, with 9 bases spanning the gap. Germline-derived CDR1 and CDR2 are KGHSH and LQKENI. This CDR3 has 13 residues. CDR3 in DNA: TGTGCCAGCTCACCGGCAATCGGCTATGGCTACACCTTC. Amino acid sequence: CASSPAIGYGYTF. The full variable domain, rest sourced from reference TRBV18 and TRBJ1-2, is NAGVMQNPRHLVRRRGQEARLRCSPMKGHSHVYWYRQLPEEGLKFMVYLQKENIIDESGMPKERFSAEFPKEGPSILRIQQVVRGDSAAYFCASSPAIGYGYTFGSGTRLTVV.

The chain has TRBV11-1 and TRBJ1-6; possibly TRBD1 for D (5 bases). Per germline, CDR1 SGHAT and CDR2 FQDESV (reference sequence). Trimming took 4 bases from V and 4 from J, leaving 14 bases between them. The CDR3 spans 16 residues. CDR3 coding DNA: TGTGCCAGCAGCTGGGGGTCCGGGGGTTATAATTCACCCCTCCACTTT. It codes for CASSWGSGGYNSPLHF.